These 2 T cell receptor beta chains originate from one sample sequenced in a study of post-analysis software for immune sequencing data. What these receptors recognize is not known. General study points: With TRBV5-6, TRBV5-1 and TRBV20-1 included, 5 or 6 TRBV segments were more frequent in patients than in controls.

Tagging with unique molecular identifiers was a feature of the TCR beta cDNA libraries. TCRdb independently ran MiXCR on the PCR reads; one entry per CDR3 protein. The sample holds about 770,000 distinct CDR3 sequences; around 42% are singletons and the top ten take roughly 4.4%. Sample: blood. These receptors originate from a girl under 18 with multiple sclerosis.

The chain is built from TRBV20-1 and TRBJ2-7; no definite D call. The CDR3 runs 15 residues. V lost 2 bases, J lost 3 bases, and 17 bases lay in between. Germline values: CDR1 DFQATT, CDR2 SNEGSKA (reference sequence). The CDR3 coding sequence is TGCAGTGCTAGAAACGACGCGGCGCCCAGCTACGAGCAGTACTTC. It encodes CSARNDAAPSYEQYF.

A few counts support this clonotype. At one boundary the junction diverges from the germline segment, which might be a read error. Here the CDR3 DNA reads TGCGCCAGCAGCTTAGCATCCGGGACTACAACCTACGAGCAGTACTTC. Encoded protein: CASSLASGTTTYEQYF. The rearrangement links TRBV7-6 to TRBJ2-7, with TRBD2 identical over 7 bases. In germline, CDR1 is SGHVS, CDR2 FNYEAQ. The CDR3 length is 16 residues.